This T cell receptor beta chain was sequenced in a study of CD8+ T cells in alopecia areata. Turning to the study itself: Those treated were given oral tofacitinib at 5 to 10 mg twice daily. Study findings and constraints: TCR sharing across patients was less clear than in mice, possibly HLA-related. When scalp samples are sequenced, resident alphabeta T cells of normal skin are also captured.

As to this clone: Antigen: not known.

Sequencing relied on a cDNA template that was reverse transcribed from extracted RNA. The table came from immunoSEQ multiplex PCR; TCRdb's copy has only in-frame clones and leaves some out. The table lists around 140,000 clones, approximately 49% of them singletons. This sample comprised CD4+ T cells sorted from blood, obtained at week 0. The clonotype comes from a human donor with alopecia areata.

The DNA for the CDR3 is TGTGCCAGCAGCCAAGACTTGGGTGGCTACGAGCAGTACTTC. This translates into CASSQDLGGYEQYF. This chain links TRBV4-2 with TRBJ2-7, with no clear D. CDR3 length: 14 residues. Germline loops: CDR1 LGHNA, CDR2 YNFKEQ. The V gene lost 0 bases and the J gene lost 3 bases, with 9 bases spanning the gap.